One and the same sample provided the 30 T cell receptor beta chains below, sequenced in a study of cytotoxic CD8 clonotypes in ibrutinib-treated CLL. Profiling relied on immunoSEQ multiplex PCR, and the TCRdb table lists in-frame clones only, not all of them. Of 150,000 or so clones in the sample, approximately 80% were seen once. The material sequenced was PBMCs, taken after 36 months of ibrutinib treatment. These receptors all come from a human donor with chronic lymphocytic leukemia.

The V and J genes are TRBV7-6 and TRBJ2-7; TRBD2 aligns across 13 bases. CDR3 length equals 15 residues. The V gene end was trimmed by 5 bases and the J gene end by 4 bases; junction bases not matched to a gene: 5. Per the germline V gene, CDR1 is SGHVS and CDR2 is FNYEAQ. CDR3 DNA sequence: TGTGCCAGCAGCAAACTAGCGGGAGGGGAGTACGAGCAGTACTTC. Protein product: CASSKLAGGEYEQYF.

The gene calls are TRBV30 and TRBJ2-5; D possibly corresponds to TRBD1 (6 bases). Between the trimmed V and J ends, which lost 1 base and 13 bases, there was a span of 19 bases. This CDR3 is 13 amino acids long. Germline assignment: CDR1 GTSNPN and CDR2 SVGIG (reference sequence). The CDR3 here is CAWSDIDRTLRYF. The CDR3 DNA reads TGTGCCTGGAGTGACATCGACAGGACGCTCCGGTACTTC.

This clone was picked up a small number of times. The chain is built from TRBV1 and TRBJ2-1; the listed D gene, TRBD2, was not tested against the DNA. TRBV1 corresponds to a pseudogene. CDR3 length: 15 amino acids. The CDR3 region has the DNA TGCACCAGCGGGAAGGGGGGAGGGCCATTCGGTGAGCAGTTCTTC. Translation gives CTSGKGGGPFGEQFF.

The J gene is TRBJ1-6, the V gene TRBV5-1; D gene uncertain. Trimming removed 4 bases at V and 6 bases at J, with 23 bases between. Germline CDR1 SGHRS, CDR2 YFSETQ. This CDR3 has 18 residues. The CDR3: CASSRAGWRAPGNSPLHF. The CDR3 nucleotides are TGCGCCAGCAGCCGTGCGGGGTGGCGCGCCCCAGGTAATTCACCCCTCCACTTT.

The genes are TRBV18 and TRBJ2-7; D possibly corresponds to TRBD1 (6 bases). V dropped 2 bases and J dropped 7 bases, with 12 bases sitting between them. The germline CDR1 and CDR2 sequences are KGHSH and LQKENI. This CDR3 comprises 13 residues. The chain's CDR3 is CASSPMRDTEQYF. The CDR3 DNA reads as TGTGCCAGCTCACCAATGAGGGACACTGAGCAGTACTTC.

CDR3 in amino acids: CASSPITREQFF. The CDR3 DNA reads TGCGCCAGCAGCCCCATCACCCGGGAGCAGTTCTTC. The chain employs TRBV5-1 and TRBJ2-1; D gene unclear. The length of the CDR3 is 12 residues. Germline-derived CDR1 and CDR2 are SGHRS and YFSETQ. Between the trimmed V and J ends, which lost 4 bases and 10 bases, there was a span of 12 bases.

The J gene is TRBJ2-7, the V gene TRBV7-2; D gene unclear. V shed 5 bases and J shed 2 bases, with 16 bases lying between them. Germline V CDR1 and CDR2: SGHTA, FQGNSA. The CDR3 length is 15 residues. CDR3 sequence reads: CASSLEAGRAYEQYF. Written as DNA, the CDR3 is TGTGCCAGCAGCCTCGAGGCCGGCAGAGCCTACGAGCAGTACTTC. Filled out from reference TRBV7-2 and TRBJ2-7, the complete variable domain reads GAGVSQSPSNKVTEKGKDVELRCDPISGHTALYWYRQSLGQGLEFLIYFQGNSAPDKSGLPSDRFSAERTGGSVSTLTIQRTQQEDSAVYLCASSLEAGRAYEQYFGPGTRLTVT.

V is TRBV11-3 and J is TRBJ1-1; D is undetermined. Trimming cost V 5 bases and J 1 base, with 8 bases left between them. Germline V CDR1 and CDR2: SGHNT, YENEEA. The CDR3 length is 13 residues. The CDR3 coding sequence is TGTGCCAGCAGCAAGGGAGCGAACACTGAAGCTTTCTTT. This encodes CASSKGANTEAFF. Full variable domain (missing parts from reference TRBV11-3 and TRBJ1-1): EAGVVQSPRYKIIEKKQPVAFWCNPISGHNTLYWYLQNLGQGPELLIRYENEEAVDDSQLPKDRFSAERLKGVDSTLKIQPAELGDSAVYLCASSKGANTEAFFGQGTRLTVV.

The rearrangement links TRBV18 to TRBJ2-7; 7 bases align to TRBD1. This CDR3 contains 13 residues. V shed 6 bases, J shed 3 bases, and the junction held 5 bases outside the gene matches. Per germline, CDR1 KGHSH and CDR2 LQKENI. As DNA, the CDR3 is TGTGCCAGCTCGTTCGACAGGGTCTACGAGCAGTACTTC. Translating gives CASSFDRVYEQYF.

The genes are TRBV5-4 and TRBJ1-5, with D tentatively TRBD1 (5 bases). The germline gives CDR1 SGHNT, CDR2 YYREEE (reference sequence). V was trimmed by 6 bases and J by 2 bases, leaving 15 bases between them. This CDR3 region has 15 residues. The CDR3 sequence: CASNPGEGRNQPQHF. The CDR3 coding sequence is TGTGCCAGCAACCCGGGGGAGGGGCGCAATCAGCCCCAGCATTTT.

This chain joins TRBV29-1 and TRBJ2-1; D could derive from TRBD1 or TRBD2 (6 bases each). V lost 8 bases and J lost 2, with 19 bases in between. There are 15 residues in the CDR3. Germline V gene lookup returns CDR1 SQVTM and CDR2 ANQGSEA. CDR3 bases: TGCAGCACTGAAGGTGCGGGACAAACCTACAATGAGCAGTTCTTC. This codes for CSTEGAGQTYNEQFF.

The gene calls are TRBV27 and TRBJ2-1, with 15 bases identical to TRBD2. The germline V gene has CDR1 MNHEY and CDR2 SMNVEV (reference sequence). V was pared by 5 bases and J by 7 bases, with 3 bases of the junction left unmatched. This CDR3 comprises 15 residues. The CDR3 sequence is CASSGLAGGPNEQFF. CDR3 bases: TGTGCCAGCAGTGGACTAGCGGGAGGGCCTAATGAGCAGTTCTTC.

The chain combines TRBV5-8 with TRBJ1-4, with D unresolved. The CDR3 is 12 amino acids. CDR1 is SGHTS and CDR2 is YDEGEE in the germline V gene. Deletions cut 1 base from V and 4 bases from J, with 2 bases between. CDR3: CASSLYNEKLFF. CDR3 nucleotide sequence: TGTGCCAGCAGCTTGTATAATGAAAAACTGTTTTTT.

A single count supports this clone. The rearrangement links TRBV29-1 to TRBJ2-1, with TRBD2 identical over 7 bases. CDR1 and CDR2 (germline): SQVTM, ANQGSEA. This CDR3 spans 15 amino acids. Trimming at V came to 2 bases and at J to 8 bases, leaving 12 bases not matched to a gene. Here the CDR3 reads CSVEPLGGRTYEQFF. In DNA, the CDR3 is TGCAGCGTTGAACCCTTGGGGGGGAGGACCTATGAGCAGTTCTTC.

This sequence joins TRBV19 and TRBJ1-2; D is ambiguous. Trimming removed 2 bases at V and 3 bases at J, with 13 bases between. From germline, CDR1 is LNHDA and CDR2 SQIVND (reference sequence). CDR3 length: 15 amino acids. The CDR3 here is CASSITTPRHYGYTF. The DNA for the CDR3 is TGTGCCAGTAGTATAACGACCCCCAGGCACTATGGCTACACCTTC.

This clone was observed a handful of times. The chain has TRBV19 and TRBJ1-5, with D perhaps TRBD1 (6 bases). The CDR3 length is 17 residues. Germline assignment: CDR1 LNHDA and CDR2 SQIVND (reference sequence). Trimming took 6 bases from V and 2 from J, leaving 20 bases between them. The CDR3 DNA is TGTGCCAGTAGACGAATCACCAGGGGATTCCGCAATCAGCCCCAGCATTTT. Protein: CASRRITRGFRNQPQHF.

This chain connects TRBV5-1 to TRBJ2-5, with 8 bases matching TRBD1. V lost 2 bases to trimming and J lost 2 bases; unmatched junction nucleotides: 5. The CDR3 is 15 amino acids. CDR1 is SGHRS, CDR2 YFSETQ, per germline. The CDR3: CASSLPGTGQETQYF. In DNA, the CDR3 is TGCGCCAGCAGCTTACCGGGGACAGGTCAAGAGACCCAGTACTTC.

V usage is TRBV9 and J usage is TRBJ1-1, with D uncertain. Per the germline V gene, CDR1 is SGDLS and CDR2 is YYNGEE. This CDR3 has 12 residues. The germline V and J ends were trimmed by 3 bases and 6 bases, with 9 bases remaining between them. The CDR3 loop reads CASSGQAAEAFF. CDR3 DNA: TGTGCCAGCAGCGGCCAGGCGGCTGAAGCTTTCTTT.

CDR3 coding DNA: TGCGCCAGCAGCTTGCCTCCTAGCGGAGTTTACAATGAGCAGTTCTTC. Translation gives CASSLPPSGVYNEQFF. The chain links TRBV5-1 to TRBJ2-1, with 7 bases lining up with TRBD2. V shed 1 base, J shed 4 bases, and the junction held 8 bases outside the gene matches. There are 16 residues in the CDR3. The V gene's germline CDR1 is SGHRS and CDR2 YFSETQ.

The V gene is TRBV13, the J gene TRBJ2-1; 7 nucleotides line up with TRBD1. CDR3 length equals 15 residues. The V and J ends lost 4 bases and 4 bases, in that order; junction bases with no gene match: 7. Germline V gives CDR1 PRHDT, CDR2 FYEKMQ (reference sequence). CDR3 residues: CASSSSRDRYNEQFF. The CDR3 nucleotides read TGTGCCAGCAGCTCGTCTCGGGACAGATACAATGAGCAGTTCTTC. The whole variable domain, filled in from reference TRBV13 and TRBJ2-1, reads AAGVIQSPRHLIKEKRETATLKCYPIPRHDTVYWYQQGPGQDPQFLISFYEKMQSDKGSIPDRFSAQQFSDYHSELNMSSLELGDSALYFCASSSSRDRYNEQFFGPGTRLTVL.

The chain carries TRBV14 and TRBJ2-7; no clear D. Germline V CDR1 and CDR2: SGHDN, FVKESK. The CDR3 is made up of 13 amino acids. The V end lost 1 base, the J end lost 2 bases, and 6 bases lay between the germline ends. CDR3 loop: CASSQGPTYEQYF. For the CDR3, the DNA is TGTGCCAGCAGCCAAGGTCCAACCTACGAGCAGTACTTC.

This clone was recorded once. Here the CDR3 reads CASSHMLAQAFF. CDR3 nucleotides: TGTGCCAGCTCACACATGCTCGCCCAAGCTTTCTTT. The rearrangement links TRBV18 to TRBJ1-1; D remains unclear. Trimming removed 4 bases from V and 9 bases from J, with 12 bases in between. Germline V CDR1 and CDR2: KGHSH, LQKENI. The CDR3 is made up of 12 amino acids.

The chain carries TRBV30 and TRBJ2-1; D is perhaps TRBD1 (5 bases). The CDR3 runs 15 residues. Trimming pared 0 bases from V and 0 bases from J, leaving 9 bases between. In germline, CDR1 is GTSNPN, CDR2 SVGIG (reference sequence). The CDR3 region is CAWSVRQSSYNEQFF. For the CDR3, the DNA is TGTGCCTGGAGTGTAAGACAGAGCTCCTACAATGAGCAGTTCTTC.

The chain couples TRBV4-1 to TRBJ2-2; 9 bases fit TRBD2. The germline CDR1 and CDR2 sequences are MGHRA and YSYEKL. The V gene end was trimmed by 1 base and the J gene end by 1 base; junction bases not matched to a gene: 7. CDR3 length equals 18 residues. The CDR3 region is CASSQGRLAGKNTGELFF. The CDR3 nucleotides are TGCGCCAGCAGCCAAGGCCGGCTAGCGGGGAAGAACACCGGGGAGCTGTTTTTT.

This clone appeared once. V gene TRBV11-2 combines with J gene TRBJ2-5; D is undetermined. This CDR3 spans 14 amino acids. Per the germline V gene, CDR1 is SGHAT and CDR2 is FQNNGV. V was trimmed by 1 base and J by 4 bases, leaving 10 bases between them. CDR3 coding DNA: TGTGCCAGCAGCTTAGGGGTCGTGGGAGAGACCCAGTACTTC. This translates into CASSLGVVGETQYF.

The CDR3 is CASSPLVGGGGVRYEQYF. The CDR3 nucleotides read TGCGCCAGCAGCCCCTTGGTCGGCGGAGGGGGGGTTCGCTACGAGCAGTACTTC. The gene calls are TRBV4-1 and TRBJ2-7, with D perhaps matching TRBD2 (7 bases). Germline CDR1 and CDR2: MGHRA and YSYEKL. With 4 bases removed from V and 3 bases from J, the gap between germline ends came to 25 bases. This CDR3 region has 18 residues.

This clone occurred many times. The chain has TRBV5-6 and TRBJ2-7; D gene ambiguous. Germline V lookup: CDR1 SGHDT, CDR2 YYEEEE. The length of the CDR3 is 15 residues. The ends were cut back, 1 base at V and 2 bases at J, with 13 bases in the middle. CDR3 DNA sequence: TGTGCCAGCAGCTTGAGGGTAAGGTCAACCTACGAGCAGTACTTC. Translating gives CASSLRVRSTYEQYF.

The chain is built from TRBV9 and TRBJ1-3, with D possibly being TRBD1 (5 bases). Germline-derived CDR1 and CDR2 are SGDLS and YYNGEE. CDR3 length: 15 residues. The V gene lost 3 bases and the J gene lost 2 bases, with 12 bases spanning the gap. CDR3 coding DNA: TGTGCCAGCAGCGCCCTCGGGGGACCTGGAAACACCATATATTTT. Translation gives CASSALGGPGNTIYF.

CDR3: CASRSGQGSLEPQHF. The CDR3 nucleotides read TGTGCCAGCAGATCGGGACAGGGGTCCCTTGAGCCCCAGCATTTT. The V call is TRBV27, the J call TRBJ1-5; TRBD1 agrees at 10 bases. There are 15 residues in the CDR3. J gave up 8 bases and V 6 bases, and 10 bases lay outside the gene matches. Germline values: CDR1 MNHEY, CDR2 SMNVEV (reference sequence).

This clone has a single count. The chain recombines TRBV5-6 with TRBJ2-5, with D perhaps TRBD2 (6 bases). CDR3 length equals 15 residues. In germline, CDR1 is SGHDT, CDR2 YYEEEE. V gave up 4 bases and J gave up 5 bases, with 18 bases separating them. Written as DNA, the CDR3 is TGTGCCAGCAGCCCCAGGCGGAGGGCGAGCGAGACCCAGTACTTC. Residues: CASSPRRRASETQYF.